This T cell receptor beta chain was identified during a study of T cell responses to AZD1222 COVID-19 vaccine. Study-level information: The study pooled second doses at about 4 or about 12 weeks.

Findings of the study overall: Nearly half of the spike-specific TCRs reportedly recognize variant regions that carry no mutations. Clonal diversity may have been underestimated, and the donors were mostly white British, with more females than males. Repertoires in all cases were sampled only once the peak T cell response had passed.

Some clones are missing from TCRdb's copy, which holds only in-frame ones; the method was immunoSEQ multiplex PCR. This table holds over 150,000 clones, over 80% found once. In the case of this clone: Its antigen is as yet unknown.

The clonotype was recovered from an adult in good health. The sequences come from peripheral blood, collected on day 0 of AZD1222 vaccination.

CDR3: CASSLGRFGEQYF. DNA of the CDR3: TGTGCCAGCAGCCTGGGGAGGTTCGGCGAGCAGTACTTC. The chain recombines TRBV6-2 or TRBV6-3 with TRBJ2-7, with D maybe TRBD2 (6 bases). V shed 6 bases and J shed 6 bases, with 15 bases lying between them. CDR1 is MNHEY and CDR2 is SVGEGT in the germline V gene. This CDR3 contains 13 residues.